The following is a T cell receptor beta chain sequence with its context. Germline V gene data show CDR1 as MDHEN and CDR2 as SYDVKM. There are 15 residues in the CDR3. With 7 bases clipped from V and 3 bases from J, the junction kept 12 bases outside the gene matches. The data were obtained in a study of blood T cell repertoires in COVID-19. The participants were between about 18 and 90 years old and came from 24 US areas. Participants reported their clinical history, and cohort assignment relied on those reports. Per the original data handling: Reference gene primer amplification in the assay estimated nucleated cell counts. The protocol was immunoSEQ multiplex PCR, while the TCRdb copy is restricted to in-frame clones and leaves out a portion. From that table come the V and J calls and clone size; the DNA was used to work out D and trimming. The repertoire holds around 340,000 clones, with roughly 90% as singletons.

Sequencing was carried out using PBMCs or T cells enriched from blood (not recorded which). The sequence was collected from a woman aged 25 to 45 who had been exposed to COVID-19. The chain links TRBV28 to TRBJ2-7, with TRBD2 matching over 7 bases. The CDR3 region is CASKRGAGAGYEQYF. CDR3 sequence (DNA): TGTGCCAGCAAGAGGGGTGCGGGAGCGGGCTACGAGCAGTACTTC. Full variable domain (missing parts from reference TRBV28 and TRBJ2-7): DVKVTQSSRYLVKRTGEKVFLECVQDMDHENMFWYRQDPGLGLRLIYFSYDVKMKEKGDIPEGYSVSREKKERFSLILESASTNQTSMYLCASKRGAGAGYEQYFGPGTRLTVT.